This TCR beta chain was recovered during a study of cytomegalovirus exposure and HLA in healthy donors. Broader study findings: Reports described diagnosis of cytomegalovirus status by the classifier as highly specific and sensitive.

Trimming took off 6 bases at V and 7 bases at J, with 13 bases between the two ends. In germline, CDR1 is LNHDA, CDR2 SQIVND (reference sequence). The CDR3 is 14 residues long. 13 Jbeta primers and 60 Vbeta primers were used for the PCR. Generated by immunoSEQ multiplex PCR, the TCRdb table keeps only in-frame clones and is missing some. The profile shows 200,000 or so clones, about 81% of them singletons. Regarding donors, all were healthy bone marrow donors. Points on this clone: The antigen is unknown.

Specimen: PBMCs. The clonotype comes from a woman aged 18-35 years in good health and CMV-seropositive. This chain links TRBV19 with TRBJ1-6; a possible D gene is TRBD1 (6 bases). Written as DNA, the CDR3 is TGTGCCAGTAGATTTGGCCAGGGGAATTCACCCCTCCACTTT. It codes for CASRFGQGNSPLHF. The variable domain in full, completed from reference TRBV19 and TRBJ1-6, reads DGGITQSPKYLFRKEGQNVTLSCEQNLNHDAMYWYRQDPGQGLRLIYYSQIVNDFQKGDIAEGYSVSREKKESFPLTVTSAQKNPTAFYLCASRFGQGNSPLHFGNGTRLTVT.